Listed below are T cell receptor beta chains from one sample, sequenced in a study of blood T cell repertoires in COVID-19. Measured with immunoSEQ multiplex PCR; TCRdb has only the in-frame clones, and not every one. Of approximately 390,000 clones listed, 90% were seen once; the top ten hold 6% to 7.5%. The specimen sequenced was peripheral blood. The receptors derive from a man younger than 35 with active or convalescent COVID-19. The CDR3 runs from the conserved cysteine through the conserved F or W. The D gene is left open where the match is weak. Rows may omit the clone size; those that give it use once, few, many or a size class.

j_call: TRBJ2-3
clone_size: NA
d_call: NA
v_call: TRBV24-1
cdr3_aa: CATSVTATDTQYF
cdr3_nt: TGTGCCACCAGTGTTACAGCCACAGATACGCAGTATTTT

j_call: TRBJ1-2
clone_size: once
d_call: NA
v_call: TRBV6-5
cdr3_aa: CASVGEALSGYTF
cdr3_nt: TGTGCCAGCGTCGGGGAGGCCCTTTCTGGCTACACCTTC

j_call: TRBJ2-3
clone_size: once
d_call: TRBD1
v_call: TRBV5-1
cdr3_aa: CASSFGQGWGTDTQYF
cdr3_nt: TGCGCCAGCAGCTTCGGACAGGGTTGGGGCACAGATACGCAGTATTTT

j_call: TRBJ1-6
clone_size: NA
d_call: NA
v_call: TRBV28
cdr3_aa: CASRKPTGRWDSPLHF
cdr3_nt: TGTGCCAGCAGAAAACCCACAGGACGTTGGGATTCACCCCTCCACTTT

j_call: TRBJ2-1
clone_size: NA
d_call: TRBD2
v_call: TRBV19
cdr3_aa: CASSITSGEFLNEQFF
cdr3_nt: TGTGCCAGTAGTATCACAAGCGGGGAGTTCCTCAATGAGCAGTTCTTC

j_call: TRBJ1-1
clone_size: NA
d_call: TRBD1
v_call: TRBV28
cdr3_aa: CASSLYRTGGQTEAFF
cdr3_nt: TGTGCCAGCAGTTTATATAGGACAGGGGGCCAAACTGAAGCTTTCTTT

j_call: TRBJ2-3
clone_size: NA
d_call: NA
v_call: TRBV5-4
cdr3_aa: CASSPGTDTQYF
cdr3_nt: TGTGCCAGCAGTCCTGGCACAGATACGCAGTATTTT

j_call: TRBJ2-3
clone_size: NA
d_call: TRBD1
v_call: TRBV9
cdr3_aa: CASSVMGQSSTDTQYF
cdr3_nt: TGTGCCAGCAGCGTAATGGGACAGTCTAGCACAGATACGCAGTATTTT

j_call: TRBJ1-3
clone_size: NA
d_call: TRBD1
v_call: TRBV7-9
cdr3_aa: CASSPSGTGGNTIYF
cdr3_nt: TGTGCCAGCAGCCCCTCCGGGACAGGGGGGAACACCATATATTTT

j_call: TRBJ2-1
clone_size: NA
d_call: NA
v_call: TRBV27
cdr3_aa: CASSFLGRTDNEQFF
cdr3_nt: TGTGCCAGCAGTTTTCTTGGGAGGACGGACAATGAGCAGTTCTTC

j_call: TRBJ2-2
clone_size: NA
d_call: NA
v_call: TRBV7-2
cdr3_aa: CASSLDGGPTGELFF
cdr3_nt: TGTGCCAGCAGCTTAGACGGGGGGCCCACCGGGGAGCTGTTTTTT

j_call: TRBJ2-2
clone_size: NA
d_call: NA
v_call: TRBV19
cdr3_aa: CASSIDGLNTGELFF
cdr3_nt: TGTGCCAGTAGTATAGATGGGCTTAACACCGGGGAGCTGTTTTTT

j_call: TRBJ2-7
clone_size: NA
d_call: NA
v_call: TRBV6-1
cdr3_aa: CASSERLGPSYEQYF
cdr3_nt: TGTGCCAGCAGTGAAAGGTTGGGGCCATCCTACGAGCAGTACTTC

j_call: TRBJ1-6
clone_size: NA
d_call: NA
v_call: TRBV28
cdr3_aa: CASSFSGQPNSPLHF
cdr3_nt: TGTGCCAGCAGTTTTAGTGGACAGCCTAATTCACCCCTCCACTTT

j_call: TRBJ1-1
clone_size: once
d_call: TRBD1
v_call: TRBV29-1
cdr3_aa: CSVSTGDGEAFF
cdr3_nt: TGCAGCGTTTCCACAGGGGACGGTGAAGCTTTCTTT

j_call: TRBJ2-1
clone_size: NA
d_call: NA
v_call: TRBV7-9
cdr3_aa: CASSNGLIPSEQFF
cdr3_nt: TGTGCCAGCAGCAACGGACTGATTCCAAGTGAGCAGTTCTTC

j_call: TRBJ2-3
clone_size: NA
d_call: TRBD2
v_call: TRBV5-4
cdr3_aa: CASSSPSGMSTDTQYF
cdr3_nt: TGTGCCAGCAGCTCGCCTAGCGGGATGAGCACAGATACGCAGTATTTT

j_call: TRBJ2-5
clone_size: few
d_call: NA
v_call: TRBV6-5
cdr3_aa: CAIGGFGHEETQYF
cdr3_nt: TGTGCCATCGGGGGATTTGGGCATGAGGAGACCCAGTACTTC

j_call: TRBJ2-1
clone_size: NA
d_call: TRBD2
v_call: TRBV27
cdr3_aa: CASSLSPPSGAYNEQFF
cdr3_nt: TGTGCCAGCAGTTTATCACCCCCTAGCGGGGCGTACAATGAGCAGTTCTTC

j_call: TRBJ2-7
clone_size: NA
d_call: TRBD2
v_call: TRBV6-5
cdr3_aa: CASSLLAGENEQYF
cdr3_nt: TGTGCCAGCAGTTTACTAGCGGGAGAAAACGAGCAGTACTTC

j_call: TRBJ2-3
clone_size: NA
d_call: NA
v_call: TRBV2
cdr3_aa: CATTGAGEEGTQYF
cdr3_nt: TGTGCCACCACGGGGGCGGGAGAGGAGGGTACGCAGTATTTT

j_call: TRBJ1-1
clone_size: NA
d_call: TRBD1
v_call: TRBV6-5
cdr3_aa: CASILTGGTEAFF
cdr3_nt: TGTGCCAGCATTTTAACAGGGGGCACTGAAGCTTTCTTT

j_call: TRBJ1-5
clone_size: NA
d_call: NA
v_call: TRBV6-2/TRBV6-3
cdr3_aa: CASSYSSVSLSNQPQHF
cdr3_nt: TGTGCCAGCAGTTACTCCTCGGTGAGCCTTAGCAATCAGCCCCAGCATTTT

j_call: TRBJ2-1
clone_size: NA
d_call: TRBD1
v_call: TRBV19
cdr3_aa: CASSMGQVNEQFF
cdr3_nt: TGTGCCAGTAGTATGGGACAGGTAAATGAGCAGTTCTTC

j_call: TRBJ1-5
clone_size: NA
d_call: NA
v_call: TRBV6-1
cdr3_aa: CASSEGRGPGKGQPQHF
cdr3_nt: TGTGCCAGCAGTGAAGGGAGGGGCCCTGGAAAGGGACAGCCCCAGCATTTT

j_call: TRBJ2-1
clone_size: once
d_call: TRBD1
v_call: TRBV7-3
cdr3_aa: CASSAGTGVNEQFF
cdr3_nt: TGTGCCAGCAGCGCCGGGACAGGGGTCAATGAGCAGTTCTTC

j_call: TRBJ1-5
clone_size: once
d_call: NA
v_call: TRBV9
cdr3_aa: CASSVYRRSNQPQHF
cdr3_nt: TGTGCCAGCAGCGTCTATAGGAGATCCAATCAGCCCCAGCATTTT

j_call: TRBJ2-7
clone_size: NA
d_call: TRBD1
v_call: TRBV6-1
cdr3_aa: CASSEGVRTGTKYF
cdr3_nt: TGTGCCAGCAGTGAAGGGGTCCGGACAGGTACAAAATACTTC

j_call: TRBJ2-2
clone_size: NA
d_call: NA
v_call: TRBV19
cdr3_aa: CATPSGGRVPGELFF
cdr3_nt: TGTGCCACCCCATCCGGTGGCAGGGTCCCTGGGGAGCTGTTTTTT

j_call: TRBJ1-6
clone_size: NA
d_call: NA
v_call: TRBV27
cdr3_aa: CASSDRFSTPLHF
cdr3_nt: TGTGCCAGCAGCGACAGGTTCTCTACACCCCTCCACTTT

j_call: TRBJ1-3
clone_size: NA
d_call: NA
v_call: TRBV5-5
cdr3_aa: CASSSGPGNTIYF
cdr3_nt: TGTGCCAGCAGCTCAGGGCCGGGAAACACCATATATTTT

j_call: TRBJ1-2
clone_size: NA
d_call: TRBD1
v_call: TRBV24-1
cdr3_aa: CATSDPGQGGINYGYTF
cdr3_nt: TGTGCCACCAGTGACCCTGGACAGGGTGGGATTAACTATGGCTACACCTTC

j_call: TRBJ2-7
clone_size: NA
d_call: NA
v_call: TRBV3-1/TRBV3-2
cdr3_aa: CASRDRTNTYEQYF
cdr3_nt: TGTGCCAGCCGCGATCGGACTAACACCTACGAGCAGTACTTC

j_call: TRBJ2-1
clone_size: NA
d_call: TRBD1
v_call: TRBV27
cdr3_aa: CASSRGQGSDNEQFF
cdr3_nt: TGTGCCAGCAGTAGGGGACAGGGTAGTGACAATGAGCAGTTCTTC

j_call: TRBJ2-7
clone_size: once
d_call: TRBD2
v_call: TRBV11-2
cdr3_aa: CASSSGTRRAYEQYF
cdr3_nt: TGTGCCAGCAGCTCGGGGACTAGACGAGCCTACGAGCAGTACTTC

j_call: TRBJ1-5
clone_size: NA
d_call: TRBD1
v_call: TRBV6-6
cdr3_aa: CASSYAGGQPQHF
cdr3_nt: TGTGCCAGCAGTTACGCAGGGGGCCAGCCCCAGCATTTT

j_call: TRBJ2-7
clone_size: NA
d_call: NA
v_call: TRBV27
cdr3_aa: CASSLGSVTGEQYF
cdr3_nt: TGTGCCAGCAGTTTGGGTAGCGTAACCGGCGAGCAGTACTTC

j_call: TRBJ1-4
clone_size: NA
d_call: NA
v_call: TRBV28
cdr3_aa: CASSPAGPATNEKLFF
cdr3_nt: TGTGCCAGCAGTCCCGCCGGTCCCGCAACTAATGAAAAACTGTTTTTT

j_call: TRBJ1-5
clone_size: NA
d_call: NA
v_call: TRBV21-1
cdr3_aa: CASSKGGNQPQHF
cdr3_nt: TGTGCCAGCAGCAAGGGCGGGAATCAGCCCCAGCATTTT

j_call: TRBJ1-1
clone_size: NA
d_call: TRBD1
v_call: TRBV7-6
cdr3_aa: CASSRTQGADAFF
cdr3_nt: TGTGCCAGCAGCCGTACTCAGGGGGCGGACGCTTTCTTT

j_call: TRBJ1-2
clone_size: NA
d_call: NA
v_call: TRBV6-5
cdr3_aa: CASSWSTERYGYTF
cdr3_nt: TGTGCCAGCAGTTGGTCGACGGAGCGCTATGGCTACACCTTC

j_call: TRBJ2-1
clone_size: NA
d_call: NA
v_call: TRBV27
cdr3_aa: CASSAPGLPDNEQFF
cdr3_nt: TGTGCCAGCAGTGCACCGGGACTCCCTGACAATGAGCAGTTCTTC

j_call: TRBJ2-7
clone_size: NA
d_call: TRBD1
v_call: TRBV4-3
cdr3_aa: CASSQEGPTGPYEQYF
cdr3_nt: TGCGCCAGCAGCCAAGAGGGACCGACAGGGCCCTACGAGCAGTACTTC

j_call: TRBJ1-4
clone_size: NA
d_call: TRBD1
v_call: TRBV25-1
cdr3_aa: CASSGHGTGHEKLFF
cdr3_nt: TGTGCCAGCAGCGGTCACGGGACAGGGCATGAAAAACTGTTTTTT

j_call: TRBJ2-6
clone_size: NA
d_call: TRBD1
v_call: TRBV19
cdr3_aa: CASKRQGYGANVLTF
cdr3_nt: TGTGCCAGTAAACGACAGGGATACGGGGCCAACGTCCTGACTTTC

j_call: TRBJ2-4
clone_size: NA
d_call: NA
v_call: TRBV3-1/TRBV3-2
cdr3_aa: CASSRGVAKNIQYF
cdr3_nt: TGTGCCAGCAGCCGGGGGGTTGCCAAAAACATTCAGTACTTC

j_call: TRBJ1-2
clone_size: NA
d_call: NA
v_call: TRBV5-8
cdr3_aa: CASSPGTLYGYTF
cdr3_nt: TGTGCCAGCAGCCCTGGGACACTCTATGGCTACACCTTC

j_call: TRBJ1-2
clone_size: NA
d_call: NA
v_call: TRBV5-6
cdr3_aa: CASSSGALGKDYGYTF
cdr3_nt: TGTGCCAGCAGCTCTGGGGCGTTGGGAAAGGACTATGGCTACACCTTC